This T cell receptor beta chain was recorded in a study of T-cell memory formation after mild COVID-19. The wider study: TCR clusters were largely donor specific. Study conclusions and caveats: Mainly in CM and EM were contracting CD4+ clones; CD8+ were in EMRA.

In regard to this clonotype: The antigen remains undetermined.

CDR3 length equals 13 residues. Germline values: CDR1 MNHEY, CDR2 SVGAGI. V was clipped by 2 bases and J by 11 bases; unmatched bases: 8. In TCRdb, the 5' RACE reads were re-called with MiXCR into one record per CDR3 protein. The sample lists under 250,000 distinct CDR3 sequences; 9.5% to 10% were seen once. The sequence came from a man younger than 35 who had mild COVID-19 (a few samples of this study predate the infection). Cell type and time point are not known. The source material was PBMCs or a T cell subset sorted from them (not recorded which). The genes are TRBV6-5 and TRBJ1-1, with 7 bases identical to TRBD1. Here the CDR3 reads CASSYQDRVGAFF. The CDR3 DNA reads TGTGCCAGCAGTTACCAAGACAGGGTGGGTGCTTTCTTT.